The 20 T cell receptor beta chains below come from one sample, sequenced in a study of T-cell memory formation after mild COVID-19. TCRdb passed the 5' RACE reads through MiXCR, listing each CDR3 protein once. The sample records 550,000 to 700,000 distinct CDR3 sequences, roughly 17% being singletons. Sequencing used PBMCs or a T cell subset sorted from them (not recorded which). These receptors all stem from an adult woman who had mild COVID-19 (a few samples of this study predate the infection). Cell type and time point are not known.

This clonotype was counted a few times. The chain couples TRBV20-1 to TRBJ2-7; possibly TRBD2 for D (5 bases). The CDR3 covers 13 residues. CDR1 and CDR2 from the germline V gene are DFQATT and SNEGSKA (reference sequence). Trimming pared 5 bases from V and 8 bases from J, leaving 19 bases between. The CDR3 sequence is CSAPPAGSGKQYF. CDR3 DNA sequence: TGCAGTGCTCCCCCGGCGGGCTCCGGGAAGCAGTACTTC.

This clonotype was recorded a few times. This chain links TRBV6-2 or TRBV6-3 with TRBJ2-5; 8 positions agree with TRBD2. The junction had 10 bases not matched to a gene; V was cut back by 3 bases and J by 4 bases. This CDR3 has 16 residues. The germline V gene encodes CDR1 MNHEY and CDR2 SVGEGT. In DNA, the CDR3 is TGTGCCAGCAGTTATCACGACGGGGCGGGAGGAGAGACCCAGTACTTC. Amino acids: CASSYHDGAGGETQYF.

The table lists this clonotype with a few counts. The chain employs TRBV29-1 and TRBJ2-7, with 9 bases that match TRBD1. Germline V lookup: CDR1 SQVTM, CDR2 ANQGSEA. V lost 3 bases and J lost 2; bases outside the gene matches: 5. The CDR3 covers 14 residues. The chain's CDR3 is CSVEATGGTYEQYF. CDR3 bases: TGCAGCGTTGAGGCGACAGGGGGAACCTACGAGCAGTACTTC.

This clonotype was observed a few times. This chain links TRBV12-3 or TRBV12-4 with TRBJ2-2; possibly TRBD1 or TRBD2 for D (6 bases each). The CDR3 runs to 14 residues. The V gene lost 2 bases and the J gene lost 3 bases, with 7 bases spanning the gap. The CDR3 loop reads CASSLRGDTGELFF. DNA of the CDR3: TGTGCCAGCAGTTTAAGGGGGGACACCGGGGAGCTGTTTTTT.

This clonotype came up a few times. The chain is built from TRBV3-1 and TRBJ1-2; D possibly corresponds to TRBD1 (5 bases). Trimming took off 6 bases at V and 9 bases at J, with 20 bases between the two ends. The length of the CDR3 is 14 residues. CDR1 is LGHDT, CDR2 YNNKEL, per germline (reference sequence). The CDR3 loop reads CASSRLDSRMRYTF. The CDR3 DNA sequence: TGTGCCAGCAGTAGGCTCGACAGCCGAATGCGCTACACCTTC.

This clonotype was detected a few times. The rearrangement uses TRBV7-9 and TRBJ2-2; 7 positions match TRBD1. The length of the CDR3 is 16 residues. Looked up from germline, CDR1 is SEHNR and CDR2 is FQNEAQ (reference sequence). V shed 10 bases and J 1 base; nucleotides not matched to a gene: 12. The CDR3 sequence is CATPLRQGLNTGELFF. CDR3 nucleotide sequence: TGTGCCACCCCTTTAAGACAGGGCCTGAACACCGGGGAGCTGTTTTTT.

The table lists this clonotype with a few counts. The chain employs TRBV18 and TRBJ2-3, with 11 bases lining up with TRBD2. Losses at the gene ends were 3 bases for V and 1 base for J; bases not matched to a gene: 6. CDR1 KGHSH and CDR2 LQKENI come from the germline V gene. The CDR3 sequence is 17 residues long. CDR3 residues: CASSPKLAGARTDTQYF. CDR3 DNA sequence: TGTGCCAGCTCACCGAAACTAGCGGGAGCTCGCACAGATACGCAGTATTTT. Variable domain in full (rest from reference TRBV18 and TRBJ2-3): NAGVMQNPRHLVRRRGQEARLRCSPMKGHSHVYWYRQLPEEGLKFMVYLQKENIIDESGMPKERFSAEFPKEGPSILRIQQVVRGDSAAYFCASSPKLAGARTDTQYFGPGTRLTVL.

This clonotype was counted only a few times. This sequence joins TRBV27 and TRBJ2-7; TRBD1 might be the D (8 bases). Germline V gives CDR1 MNHEY, CDR2 SMNVEV (reference sequence). The CDR3 contains 20 residues. Trimming took 8 bases from V and 0 from J, leaving 32 bases between them. In DNA, the CDR3 is TGTGCCAGCGGAAGCAGGGGGCTGGGTTGGGACTACCGACCCTCCTACGAGCAGTACTTC. Translated, it gives CASGSRGLGWDYRPSYEQYF.

This clonotype has only a few counts. This chain links TRBV7-2 with TRBJ2-3; 7 bases match TRBD2. Per the germline V gene, CDR1 is SGHTA and CDR2 is FQGNSA. The trim removed 5 bases at V and 6 bases at J, leaving 11 bases unmatched. The CDR3 has 15 amino acids. Here the CDR3 DNA reads TGTGCCAGCAGCCTCAGAGGCGGGAGTGGGGATACGCAGTATTTT. This codes for CASSLRGGSGDTQYF.

This clonotype has more than one count but fewer than ten. The chain has TRBV14 and TRBJ2-3; D possibly matches TRBD1 or TRBD2 (6 bases each). This CDR3 comprises 17 residues. The germline gives CDR1 SGHDN, CDR2 FVKESK. Trimming took off 1 base at V and 4 bases at J, with 18 bases between the two ends. Here the CDR3 reads CASSQVGSGAGADTQYF. DNA of the CDR3: TGTGCCAGCAGCCAAGTAGGATCGGGGGCTGGGGCAGATACGCAGTATTTT. The whole variable domain, remainder taken from reference TRBV14 and TRBJ2-3, is EAGVTQFPSHSVIEKGQTVTLRCDPISGHDNLYWYRRVMGKEIKFLLHFVKESKQDESGMPNNRFLAERTGGTYSTLKVQPAELEDSGVYFCASSQVGSGAGADTQYFGPGTRLTVL.

This chain uses TRBV5-1 with TRBJ2-7, with no clear D. Deletions cut 4 bases from V and 2 bases from J, with 13 bases between. The CDR3 totals 14 residues. CDR1 is SGHRS, CDR2 YFSETQ, per germline. In DNA, the CDR3 is TGCGCCAGCAGCGCGGATACCCCTCCCTACGAGCAGTACTTC. It specifies CASSADTPPYEQYF.

V and J are TRBV5-6 and TRBJ2-7, with D perhaps TRBD1 or TRBD2 (5 bases each). Germline V gene sequence: CDR1 SGHDT, CDR2 YYEEEE. The CDR3 contains 14 residues. V shed 4 bases and J shed 2 bases, with 13 bases lying between them. CDR3 in amino acids: CASSVGDGPYEQYF. The CDR3 DNA is TGTGCCAGCAGCGTTGGGGACGGACCCTACGAGCAGTACTTC.

The sample holds many counts of this clonotype. The chain uses TRBV24-1 and TRBJ2-3, with 10 nucleotides matching TRBD2. The CDR3 totals 15 residues. Germline assignment: CDR1 KGHDR and CDR2 SFDVKD. V lost 7 bases and J lost 1; bases outside the gene matches: 4. CDR3 sequence: CATRAGTSGTDTQYF. DNA of the CDR3: TGTGCCACCAGAGCCGGGACTAGCGGCACAGATACGCAGTATTTT.

This chain connects TRBV18 to TRBJ1-1, with 8 nucleotides matching TRBD1. J was trimmed by 2 bases and V by 1 base; bases with no gene match: 3. This CDR3 is built from 15 residues. Germline CDR1 KGHSH, CDR2 LQKENI. The CDR3 DNA sequence: TGTGCCAGCTCACCACAGACAGGGGCTAACACTGAAGCTTTCTTT. Translated: CASSPQTGANTEAFF.

This clonotype was seen a handful of times. The chain uses TRBV7-2 and TRBJ2-7; D ambiguous. The germline V gene encodes CDR1 SGHTA and CDR2 FQGNSA. This CDR3 region has 13 residues. V shed 2 bases and J shed 2 bases, with 7 bases lying between them. CDR3 bases: TGTGCCAGCAGCTTATCGAAGGCCTACGAGCAGTACTTC. Translating it yields CASSLSKAYEQYF.

The CDR3 DNA reads TGCGCCAGCAGCTTGGAAGCGGGGGTGCAGTTCTTC. Its translation: CASSLEAGVQFF. This rearrangement joins TRBV5-1 to TRBJ2-1; 8 bases fit TRBD2. Germline lookup yields CDR1 SGHRS and CDR2 YFSETQ. This CDR3 has 12 residues. Germline trimming cut 0 bases from V and 12 bases from J; bases unmatched to any gene: 2. The variable domain in full, completed from reference TRBV5-1 and TRBJ2-1, reads KAGVTQTPRYLIKTRGQQVTLSCSPISGHRSVSWYQQTPGQGLQFLFEYFSETQRNKGNFPGRFSGRQFSNSRSEMNVSTLELGDSALYLCASSLEAGVQFFGPGTRLTVL.

The chain combines TRBV30 with TRBJ1-3; possible D gene TRBD1, 5 bases. The V gene lost 3 bases and the J gene lost 1 base, with 7 bases spanning the gap. The CDR3 is made up of 13 amino acids. CDR1 and CDR2 from the germline V gene are GTSNPN and SVGIG (reference sequence). The CDR3 reads CAWRGGSGNTIYF. In DNA form, the CDR3 reads TGTGCCTGGAGGGGGGGATCTGGAAACACCATATATTTT. The full variable domain, its missing parts supplied by reference TRBV30 and TRBJ1-3, is SQTIHQWPATLVQPVGSPLSLECTVEGTSNPNLYWYRQAAGRGLQLLFYSVGIGQISSEVPQNLSASRPQDRQFILSSKKLLLSDSGFYLCAWRGGSGNTIYFGEGSWLTVV.

This clonotype was observed a handful of times. The J gene is TRBJ2-5, the V gene TRBV7-9; 9 bases agree with TRBD1. Germline lookup yields CDR1 SEHNR and CDR2 FQNEAQ (reference sequence). This CDR3 has 14 amino acids. Trimming at V came to 5 bases and at J to 5 bases, leaving 6 bases not matched to a gene. As DNA, the CDR3 is TGTGCCAGCAGCCCACAGGGGGCCGGGGAGACCCAGTACTTC. Residues: CASSPQGAGETQYF.

This clonotype appeared many times. The V gene is TRBV4-1, the J gene TRBJ2-7; 8 nucleotides align to TRBD1. Germline values: CDR1 MGHRA, CDR2 YSYEKL. Trimming at V came to 0 bases and at J to 0 bases, leaving 25 bases not matched to a gene. The CDR3 is 23 residues long. The CDR3 spells CASSQEPPGYVGIETGDSYEQYF. The CDR3 region has the DNA TGCGCCAGCAGCCAAGAGCCCCCGGGGTATGTGGGAATTGAGACAGGGGACTCCTACGAGCAGTACTTC.

The chain couples TRBV7-9 to TRBJ2-3; D gene uncertain. CDR3 size: 10 residues. CDR1 is SEHNR and CDR2 is FQNEAQ in the germline V gene (reference sequence). Trimming removed 9 bases from V and 7 bases from J, with 8 bases in between. CDR3 sequence (DNA): TGTGCCAGGTCATCACATACGCAGTATTTT. Its translation is CARSSHTQYF.